These 23 T cell receptor beta chains share one sample of origin, sequenced in a study of early T cells in non-severe SARS-CoV-2 infection. TCRdb itself ran the 5' RACE reads through MiXCR, one entry per CDR3 protein. The sample has tens of thousands of distinct CDR3 sequences, approximately 13% seen once. Sequencing input: whole blood. These TCRs come from an adult who was a healthcare worker with PCR-confirmed SARS-CoV-2 infection or an uninfected control (not recorded which).

This clonotype has more than one count but fewer than ten. The genes are TRBV29-1 and TRBJ2-5; TRBD2 matches at 8 bases. V lost 6 bases to trimming and J lost 5 bases; unmatched junction nucleotides: 8. The CDR3 runs 13 residues. The germline V gene has CDR1 SQVTM and CDR2 ANQGSEA. The CDR3 region is CSVLGLVGETQYF. The CDR3 DNA is TGCAGCGTCCTGGGACTAGTTGGGGAGACCCAGTACTTC.

The CDR3 DNA is TGCGCCAGCAGCCTCACAGGGGCTAATGAAAAACTGTTTTTT. Its protein product is CASSLTGANEKLFF. V gene TRBV5-1 combines with J gene TRBJ1-4; 7 positions agree with TRBD1. V shed 4 bases, J shed 3 bases, and the junction held 3 bases outside the gene matches. This CDR3 has 14 residues. Germline-derived CDR1 and CDR2 are SGHRS and YFSETQ.

This clonotype has more than one count but fewer than ten. V gene TRBV4-3 combines with J gene TRBJ2-3; 8 nucleotides match TRBD1. Trimming took 0 bases from V and 6 from J; bases not matched to a gene: 5. The germline CDR1 and CDR2 sequences are LGHNA and YSLEER. This CDR3 contains 15 residues. CDR3 DNA: TGCGCCAGCAGCCAAGATCCGGGACAGGCCGATACGCAGTATTTT. This gives the protein CASSQDPGQADTQYF.

The table lists this clonotype with a few counts. CDR3 region: CASSLDVGLAGEQFF. The CDR3 nucleotides are TGCGCCAGCAGCTTGGATGTGGGGCTAGCCGGTGAGCAGTTCTTC. The rearrangement uses TRBV5-1 and TRBJ2-1, with D perhaps matching TRBD1 or TRBD2 (5 bases each). CDR3 length equals 15 residues. CDR1 and CDR2 from the germline V gene are SGHRS and YFSETQ. Deletions cut 0 bases from V and 9 bases from J, with 16 bases between.

In the case of this clonotype: Being one base from a much bigger clone, this may be a read error. V gene TRBV2 combines with J gene TRBJ2-5; D gene ambiguous. Germline V gene data show CDR1 as SNHLY and CDR2 as FYNNEI. The CDR3 is 13 residues long. Here the CDR3 reads CTSRIRAQETQYF. DNA for the CDR3: TGTACCAGCAGGATCCGGGCACAAGAGACCCAGTACTTC. The full variable domain, with the rest looked up from reference TRBV2 and TRBJ2-5, is EPEVTQTPSHQVTQMGQEVILRCVPISNHLYFYWYRQILGQKVEFLVSFYNNEISEKSEIFDDQFSVERPDGSNFTLKIRSTKLEDSAMYFCTSRIRAQETQYFGPGTRLLVL.

The gene calls are TRBV24-1 and TRBJ2-1, with 8 positions matching TRBD2. The V gene end was trimmed by 6 bases and the J gene end by 7 bases; junction bases not matched to a gene: 10. This CDR3 has 15 residues. Germline V gene sequence: CDR1 KGHDR, CDR2 SFDVKD. The CDR3 DNA reads TGTGCCACCAGTCAACCGAGCGGGAGCAGGAATGAGCAGTTCTTC. Translated: CATSQPSGSRNEQFF.

This clonotype was found many times. The chain carries TRBV28 and TRBJ2-1; 9 bases fit TRBD2. In germline, CDR1 is MDHEN, CDR2 SYDVKM. Trimming at V came to 3 bases and at J to 5 bases, leaving 11 bases not matched to a gene. CDR3 length: 17 amino acids. The CDR3, as DNA: TGTGCCAGCAGTTTGAACCCAAGGCTAGCGGGACACAATGAGCAGTTCTTC. Its translation: CASSLNPRLAGHNEQFF.

The chain has TRBV4-2 and TRBJ2-7; TRBD2 aligns across 8 bases. The CDR3 spans 16 residues. The V gene's germline CDR1 is LGHNA and CDR2 YNFKEQ. J gave up 4 bases and V 0 bases, and 8 bases lay outside the gene matches. CDR3 DNA: TGTGCCAGCAGCCAAGATCAGGGTAGCGGGGATTACGAGCAGTACTTC. Translated, it gives CASSQDQGSGDYEQYF.

The J gene is TRBJ1-1, the V gene TRBV5-1; no clear D gene. Germline CDR1 SGHRS, CDR2 YFSETQ. This CDR3 comprises 13 residues. With 2 bases removed from V and 3 bases from J, the gap between germline ends came to 8 bases. This CDR3 reads CASSFGSDTEAFF. The CDR3 bases are TGCGCCAGCAGCTTCGGCAGCGACACTGAAGCTTTCTTT. The whole variable domain, filled in from reference TRBV5-1 and TRBJ1-1, reads KAGVTQTPRYLIKTRGQQVTLSCSPISGHRSVSWYQQTPGQGLQFLFEYFSETQRNKGNFPGRFSGRQFSNSRSEMNVSTLELGDSALYLCASSFGSDTEAFFGQGTRLTVV.

This clonotype has ten or more counts. J is TRBJ2-5 and V is TRBV15; 7 positions agree with TRBD2. The germline CDR1 and CDR2 sequences are LNHNV and YYDKDF (reference sequence). This CDR3 is 16 amino acids long. The trim removed 4 bases at V and 4 bases at J, leaving 12 bases unmatched. CDR3 sequence: CATSTPAGASGETQYF. In nucleotides, the CDR3 is TGTGCCACCAGCACCCCTGCGGGAGCCTCTGGAGAGACCCAGTACTTC. The variable domain in full, with the rest retrieved from reference TRBV15 and TRBJ2-5, is DAMVIQNPRYQVTQFGKPVTLSCSQTLNHNVMYWYQQKSSQAPKLLFHYYDKDFNNEADTPDNFQSRRPNTSFCFLDIRSPGLGDTAMYLCATSTPAGASGETQYFGPGTRLLVL.

This clonotype has more than one count but fewer than ten. This rearrangement joins TRBV7-9 to TRBJ2-7, with 8 bases matching TRBD1. Germline V lookup: CDR1 SEHNR, CDR2 FQNEAQ (reference sequence). CDR3 length: 14 amino acids. V shed 2 bases, J shed 3 bases, and the junction held 3 bases outside the gene matches. In DNA form, the CDR3 reads TGTGCCAGCAGCTTACCAGGGGGCAGCTACGAGCAGTACTTC. The encoded protein is CASSLPGGSYEQYF.

This clonotype has just a few counts. The rearrangement joins TRBV6-1 to TRBJ2-3; maybe TRBD2 (6 bases). The CDR3 runs 14 residues. Per the germline V gene, CDR1 is MNHNS and CDR2 is SASEGT. Trimming shortened V by 0 bases and J by 6 bases, and 10 bases separated the two germline ends. CDR3 region: CASSEASGRDTQYF. Written as DNA, the CDR3 is TGTGCCAGCAGTGAAGCTAGCGGACGGGATACGCAGTATTTT.

V and J are TRBV7-3 and TRBJ1-1; D gene uncertain. From germline, CDR1 is SGHTA and CDR2 FQGTGA. Trimming removed 4 bases at V and 5 bases at J, with 5 bases between. This CDR3 has 11 residues. The CDR3 coding sequence is TGTGCCAGCAGCTCGGCTACTGAAGCTTTCTTT. The encoded protein is CASSSATEAFF.

This clonotype was observed at least ten times. The chain joins TRBV12-3 or TRBV12-4 to TRBJ2-5; perhaps TRBD1 as D (5 bases). The CDR3 runs to 13 residues. Trimming removed 6 bases at V and 1 base at J, with 9 bases between. The CDR3 loop reads CASRRDSQETQYF. The CDR3 DNA sequence: TGTGCCAGCAGACGCGACAGCCAAGAGACCCAGTACTTC.

This clonotype was picked up many times. V is TRBV4-1 and J is TRBJ2-7, with 10 positions matching TRBD1. The CDR3 is 15 amino acids. With V trimmed by 4 bases and J by 6 bases, 9 bases remained unmatched. Germline values: CDR1 MGHRA, CDR2 YSYEKL. CDR3 loop: CASSLTGTGVTEQYF. DNA for the CDR3: TGCGCCAGCAGCCTTACCGGGACAGGGGTAACCGAGCAGTACTTC.

This clonotype was counted ten times or more. V is TRBV9 and J is TRBJ2-2, with 10 nucleotides matching TRBD1. This CDR3 contains 14 residues. V dropped 4 bases and J dropped 8; count of bases not matched to a gene: 5. Germline loops: CDR1 SGDLS, CDR2 YYNGEE. The CDR3 DNA reads as TGTGCCAGCAGCCCTCGACAGGGGGCGGGGGAGCTGTTTTTT. The encoded protein is CASSPRQGAGELFF.

This clonotype was seen more than once but under ten times. The gene calls are TRBV5-1 and TRBJ2-1, with 12 bases matching TRBD1. Germline CDR1 is SGHRS and CDR2 is YFSETQ. J gave up 8 bases and V 0 bases, and 6 bases lay outside the gene matches. This CDR3 has 16 residues. The CDR3 sequence is CASSLGGTGGTDEQFF. The CDR3 region has the DNA TGCGCCAGCAGCTTGGGAGGGACAGGGGGCACGGATGAGCAGTTCTTC.

This clonotype was detected many times. This chain joins TRBV2 and TRBJ2-7, with 10 bases that match TRBD2. Germline values: CDR1 SNHLY, CDR2 FYNNEI. The CDR3 is 15 residues long. J was trimmed by 3 bases and V by 2 bases; bases with no gene match: 4. CDR3 amino acids: CASSERTSGNYEQYF. CDR3 nucleotides: TGTGCCAGCAGTGAAAGAACTAGCGGGAACTACGAGCAGTACTTC.

This clonotype was seen at least ten times. The V gene is TRBV3-1, the J gene TRBJ1-1; 7 nucleotides match TRBD1. V lost 0 bases to trimming and J lost 6 bases; unmatched junction nucleotides: 7. Germline-derived CDR1 and CDR2 are LGHDT and YNNKEL (reference sequence). The CDR3 consists of 15 residues. The CDR3 DNA follows: TGTGCCAGCAGCCAAGACGGGACAGTCACCCCTGAAGCTTTCTTT. It translates to CASSQDGTVTPEAFF. Full variable domain (outside the CDR3, taken from reference TRBV3-1 and TRBJ1-1): DTAVSQTPKYLVTQMGNDKSIKCEQNLGHDTMYWYKQDSKKFLKIMFSYNNKELIINETVPNRFSPKSPDKAHLNLHINSLELGDSAVYFCASSQDGTVTPEAFFGQGTRLTVV.

A few counts support this clonotype. V is TRBV27 and J is TRBJ2-1; 12 nucleotides line up with TRBD2. The CDR3 covers 19 residues. CDR1 and CDR2 (germline): MNHEY, SMNVEV (reference sequence). V dropped 3 bases and J dropped 0; count of bases not matched to a gene: 9. The CDR3 loop is CASSFGGLAGSSSYNEQFF. The DNA for the CDR3 is TGTGCCAGCAGTTTTGGAGGACTAGCGGGGTCAAGCTCCTACAATGAGCAGTTCTTC.

The rearrangement links TRBV27 to TRBJ2-1; maybe TRBD2 (6 bases). Germline CDR1 and CDR2: MNHEY and SMNVEV (reference sequence). This CDR3 contains 16 residues. V lost 7 bases to trimming and J lost 3 bases, with 19 bases between them. CDR3 sequence: CASTLRGTGVYNEQFF. The CDR3, as DNA: TGTGCCAGCACCTTAAGAGGGACGGGGGTCTACAATGAGCAGTTCTTC.

This clonotype was seen more than once but under ten times. The DNA of the CDR3 is TGTGCCAGCAGCTTATTAACTAGCGGGAGTAAGAAGACCCAGTACTTC. It translates to CASSLLTSGSKKTQYF. The chain uses TRBV11-1 and TRBJ2-5, with 11 positions matching TRBD2. Germline lookup yields CDR1 SGHAT and CDR2 FQDESV (reference sequence). J was trimmed by 6 bases and V by 2 bases; bases with no gene match: 8. The CDR3 is made up of 16 amino acids.

J is TRBJ2-3 and V is TRBV10-3, with D perhaps assigned TRBD1 or TRBD2 (6 bases each). Germline V gives CDR1 ENHRY, CDR2 SYGVKD. This CDR3 comprises 17 residues. V lost 3 bases and J 0 bases, leaving 16 bases between the germline ends. CDR3 residues: CAISDPGGRTSTDTQYF. The CDR3 nucleotides read TGTGCCATCAGTGACCCCGGGGGCCGTACTAGCACAGATACGCAGTATTTT.